The clone carrying this TCR beta chain occurred many times. A read error may explain this, as a much larger clone is one base away. Researchers took RNA transcripts and amplified the TCR beta CDR3 regions from them. An initial round of RT-PCR targeting the TCR CDR3 relied on the HTBI primer set. One entry per CDR3 protein results from TCRdb running MiXCR on the multiplex PCR reads. This table holds 35,000 to 40,000 distinct CDR3 sequences, about 50% found once. This sample is drawn from a study of T cells in Graves' hyperthyroidism and ophthalmopathy. The PBMCs were sourced from fresh peripheral blood (about 9.7 ml). Germline loops: CDR1 MNHEY, CDR2 SVGAGI. CDR3 size: 15 residues.

The sample consisted of blood. This receptor was identified in a woman aged 50 to 60 with Graves' hyperthyroidism that later progressed to Graves' ophthalmopathy. The rearrangement uses TRBV6-5 and TRBJ2-1; maybe TRBD2 (6 bases). The CDR3 spells CAGSRRASSYNEQFF. CDR3 DNA sequence: TGTGCCGGCAGCCGGAGGGCGAGTTCCTACAATGAGCAGTTCTTC.